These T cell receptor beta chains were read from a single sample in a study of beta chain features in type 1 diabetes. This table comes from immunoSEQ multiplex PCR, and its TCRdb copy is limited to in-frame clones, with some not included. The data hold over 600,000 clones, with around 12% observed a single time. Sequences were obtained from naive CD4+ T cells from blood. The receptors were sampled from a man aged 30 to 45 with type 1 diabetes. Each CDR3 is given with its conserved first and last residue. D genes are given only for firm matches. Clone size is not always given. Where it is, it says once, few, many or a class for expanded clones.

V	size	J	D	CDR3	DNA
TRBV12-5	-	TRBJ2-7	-	CASATAYEQYF	TGTGCTAGTGCCACCGCCTACGAGCAGTACTTC
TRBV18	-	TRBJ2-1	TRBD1	CASSPYRDRAHNEQFF	TGTGCCAGCTCACCATACAGGGACAGAGCACACAATGAGCAGTTCTTC
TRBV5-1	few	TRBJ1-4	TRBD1	CASGYKGAPNEKLFF	TGCGCCAGCGGATACAAGGGGGCTCCTAATGAAAAACTGTTTTTT
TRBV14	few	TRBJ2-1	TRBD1	CASSQDRGKFF	TGTGCCAGCAGCCAAGACAGGGGGAAGTTCTTC
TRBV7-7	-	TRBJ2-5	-	CASSSHPGAGETQYF	TGTGCCAGCAGCTCACACCCGGGGGCCGGGGAGACCCAGTACTTC
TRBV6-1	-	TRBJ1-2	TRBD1	CASSRQRQGYGYTF	TGTGCCAGCAGTAGACAAAGACAGGGCTATGGCTACACCTTC
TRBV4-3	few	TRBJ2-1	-	CASSQDFLTEQFF	TGCGCCAGCAGCCAAGATTTTTTAACGGAGCAGTTCTTC
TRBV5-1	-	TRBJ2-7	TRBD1	CASSLGPGTGTYEQYF	TGCGCCAGCAGCTTGGGGCCCGGGACAGGGACCTACGAGCAGTACTTC
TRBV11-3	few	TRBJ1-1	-	CASSLDRSNTEAFF	TGTGCCAGCAGCTTGGACAGATCGAACACTGAAGCTTTCTTT
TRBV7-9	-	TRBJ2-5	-	CASSPGTLGAQYF	TGTGCCAGCAGTCCCGGGACACTCGGGGCCCAGTACTTC
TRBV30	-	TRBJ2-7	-	CAWSRPDSNSYEQYF	TGTGCCTGGAGTCGGCCAGACTCTAATTCCTACGAGCAGTACTTC
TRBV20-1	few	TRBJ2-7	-	CSARGSYEQYF	TGCAGTGCCAGGGGCTCCTACGAGCAGTACTTC
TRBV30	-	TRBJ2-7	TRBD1	CAWRTAGTGGEQYF	TGTGCCTGGAGGACGGCCGGGACAGGGGGCGAGCAGTACTTC
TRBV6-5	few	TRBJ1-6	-	CASSYFGRSIGSPLHF	TGTGCCAGCAGTTACTTCGGACGGAGCATAGGCTCACCCCTCCACTTT
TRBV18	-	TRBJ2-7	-	CASSPPGQTHEQYF	TGTGCCAGCTCACCGCCGGGACAAACACACGAGCAGTACTTC
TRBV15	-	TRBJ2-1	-	CATSRDPAYNEQFF	TGTGCCACCAGCAGAGATCCGGCCTACAATGAGCAGTTCTTC
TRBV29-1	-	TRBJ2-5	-	CSVAGAQETQYF	TGCAGCGTTGCAGGGGCGCAAGAGACCCAGTACTTC
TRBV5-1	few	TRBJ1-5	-	CASSPLGAGQPQHF	TGCGCCAGCAGCCCCCTTGGGGCGGGGCAGCCCCAGCATTTT
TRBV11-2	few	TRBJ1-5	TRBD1	CASSFRTGAESNQPQHF	TGTGCCAGCAGTTTTAGGACAGGGGCCGAAAGCAATCAGCCCCAGCATTTT
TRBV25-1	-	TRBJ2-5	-	CASSDIGTNLGTQYF	TGTGCCAGCAGTGACATCGGGACAAACTTGGGGACCCAGTACTTC
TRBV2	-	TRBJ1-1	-	CASSERYTYNTEAFF	TGTGCCAGCAGTGAACGATACACCTACAACACTGAAGCTTTCTTT
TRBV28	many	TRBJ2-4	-	CASSLTKNIQYF	TGTGCCAGCAGTTTAACCAAAAACATTCAGTACTTC
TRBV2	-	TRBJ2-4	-	CASSEWTEEDIQYF	TGTGCCAGCAGTGAATGGACGGAGGAGGACATTCAGTACTTC
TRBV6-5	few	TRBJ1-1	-	CASRGEAEAFF	TGTGCCAGCAGGGGAGAGGCTGAAGCTTTCTTT
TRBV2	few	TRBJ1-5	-	CASSGDGNQPQHF	TGTGCCAGCAGTGGGGACGGCAATCAGCCCCAGCATTTT